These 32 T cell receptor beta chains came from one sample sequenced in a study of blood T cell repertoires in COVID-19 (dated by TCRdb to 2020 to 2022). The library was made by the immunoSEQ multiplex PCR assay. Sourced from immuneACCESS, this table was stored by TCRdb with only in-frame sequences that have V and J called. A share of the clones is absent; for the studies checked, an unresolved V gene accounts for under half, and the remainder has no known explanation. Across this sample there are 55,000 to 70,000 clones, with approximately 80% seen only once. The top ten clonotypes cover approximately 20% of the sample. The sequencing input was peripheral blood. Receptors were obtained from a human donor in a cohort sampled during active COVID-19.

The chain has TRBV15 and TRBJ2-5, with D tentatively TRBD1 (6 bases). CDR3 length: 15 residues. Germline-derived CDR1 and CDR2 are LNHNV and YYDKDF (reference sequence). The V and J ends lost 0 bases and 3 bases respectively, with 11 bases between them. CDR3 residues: CATSREQGWKETQYF. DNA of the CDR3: TGTGCCACCAGCAGAGAACAGGGATGGAAAGAGACCCAGTACTTC. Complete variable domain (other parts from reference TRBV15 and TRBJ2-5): DAMVIQNPRYQVTQFGKPVTLSCSQTLNHNVMYWYQQKSSQAPKLLFHYYDKDFNNEADTPDNFQSRRPNTSFCFLDIRSPGLGDTAMYLCATSREQGWKETQYFGPGTRLLVL.

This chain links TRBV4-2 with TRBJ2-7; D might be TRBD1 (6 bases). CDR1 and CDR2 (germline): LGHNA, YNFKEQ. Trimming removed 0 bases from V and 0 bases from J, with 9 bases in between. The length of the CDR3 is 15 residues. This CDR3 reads CASSQDGRGSYEQYF. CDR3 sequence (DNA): TGTGCCAGCAGCCAAGATGGCAGGGGCTCCTACGAGCAGTACTTC.

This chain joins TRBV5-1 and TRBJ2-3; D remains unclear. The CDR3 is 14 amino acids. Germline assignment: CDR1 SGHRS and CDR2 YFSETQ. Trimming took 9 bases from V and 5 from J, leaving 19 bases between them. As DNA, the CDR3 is TGCGCCACCACACTCAACACCGCAGGAGATACGCAGTATTTT. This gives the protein CATTLNTAGDTQYF.

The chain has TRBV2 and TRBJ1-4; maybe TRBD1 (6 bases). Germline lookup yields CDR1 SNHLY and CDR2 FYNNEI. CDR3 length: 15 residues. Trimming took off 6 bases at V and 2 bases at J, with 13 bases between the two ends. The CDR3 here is CASRGRGVTNEKLFF. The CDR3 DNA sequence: TGTGCCAGCAGAGGGAGGGGGGTTACTAATGAAAAACTGTTTTTT.

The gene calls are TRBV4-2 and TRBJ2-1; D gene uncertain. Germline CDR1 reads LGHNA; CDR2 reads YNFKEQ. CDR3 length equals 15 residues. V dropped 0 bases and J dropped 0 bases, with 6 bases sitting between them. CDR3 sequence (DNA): TGTGCCAGCAGCCAAGATGTCAGCTCCTACAATGAGCAGTTCTTC. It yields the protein CASSQDVSSYNEQFF.

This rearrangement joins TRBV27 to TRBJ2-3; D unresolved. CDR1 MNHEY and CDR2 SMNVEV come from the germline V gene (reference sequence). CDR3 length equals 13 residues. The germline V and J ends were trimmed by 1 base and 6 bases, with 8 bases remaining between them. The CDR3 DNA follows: TGTGCCAGCAGTTTATTAATGGAGGATACGCAGTATTTT. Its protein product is CASSLLMEDTQYF.

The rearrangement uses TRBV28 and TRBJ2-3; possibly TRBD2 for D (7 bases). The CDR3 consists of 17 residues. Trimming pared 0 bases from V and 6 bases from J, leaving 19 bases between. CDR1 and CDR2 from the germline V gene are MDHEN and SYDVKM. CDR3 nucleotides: TGTGCCAGCAGTTTATGGGGAGGGCCAGGGGAAGTGGATACGCAGTATTTT. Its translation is CASSLWGGPGEVDTQYF.

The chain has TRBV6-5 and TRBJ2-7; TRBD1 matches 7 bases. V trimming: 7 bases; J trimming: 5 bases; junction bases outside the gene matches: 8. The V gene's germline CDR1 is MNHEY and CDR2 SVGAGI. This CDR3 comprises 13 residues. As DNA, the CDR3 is TGTGCCAGCACCTGGGACAGTCCCAACGAGCAGTACTTC. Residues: CASTWDSPNEQYF.

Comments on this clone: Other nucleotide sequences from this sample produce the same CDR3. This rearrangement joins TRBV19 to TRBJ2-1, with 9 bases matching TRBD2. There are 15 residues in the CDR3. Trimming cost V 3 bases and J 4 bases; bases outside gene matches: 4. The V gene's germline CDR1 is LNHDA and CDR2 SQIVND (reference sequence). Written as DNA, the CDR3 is TGTGCCAGTAGTATTGGTAGCGGGGGATACAATGAGCAGTTCTTC. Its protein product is CASSIGSGGYNEQFF.

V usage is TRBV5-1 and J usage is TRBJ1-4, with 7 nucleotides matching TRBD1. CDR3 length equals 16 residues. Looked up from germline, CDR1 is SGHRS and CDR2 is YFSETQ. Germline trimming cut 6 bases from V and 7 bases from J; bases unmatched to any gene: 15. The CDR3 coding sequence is TGCGCCAGCACCCAGGGGGGCCCCTATAGGAGTGAAAAACTGTTTTTT. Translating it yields CASTQGGPYRSEKLFF.

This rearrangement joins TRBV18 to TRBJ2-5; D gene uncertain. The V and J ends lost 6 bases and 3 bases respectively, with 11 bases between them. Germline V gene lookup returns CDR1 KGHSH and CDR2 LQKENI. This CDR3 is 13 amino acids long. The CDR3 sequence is CASSLRGKETQYF. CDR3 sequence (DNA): TGTGCCAGCTCCCTTCGAGGAAAAGAGACCCAGTACTTC. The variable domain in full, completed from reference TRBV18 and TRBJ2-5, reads NAGVMQNPRHLVRRRGQEARLRCSPMKGHSHVYWYRQLPEEGLKFMVYLQKENIIDESGMPKERFSAEFPKEGPSILRIQQVVRGDSAAYFCASSLRGKETQYFGPGTRLLVL.

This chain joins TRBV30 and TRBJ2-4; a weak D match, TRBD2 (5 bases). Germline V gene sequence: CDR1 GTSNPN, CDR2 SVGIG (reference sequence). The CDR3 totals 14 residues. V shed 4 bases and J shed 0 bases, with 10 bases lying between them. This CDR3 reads CAWNAGLAKNIQYF. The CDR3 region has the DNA TGTGCCTGGAACGCGGGTCTAGCCAAAAACATTCAGTACTTC.

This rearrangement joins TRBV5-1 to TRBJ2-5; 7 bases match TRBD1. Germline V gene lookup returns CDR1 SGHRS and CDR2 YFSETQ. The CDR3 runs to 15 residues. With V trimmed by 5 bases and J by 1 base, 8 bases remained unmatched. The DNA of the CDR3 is TGCGCCAGCAGATATAGGGGGCTCGGCCAAGAGACCCAGTACTTC. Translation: CASRYRGLGQETQYF.

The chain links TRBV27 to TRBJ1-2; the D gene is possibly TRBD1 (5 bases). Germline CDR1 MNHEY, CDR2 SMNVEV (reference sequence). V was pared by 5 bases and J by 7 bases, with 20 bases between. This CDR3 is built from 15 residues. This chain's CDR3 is CASSARQPMLRGYTF. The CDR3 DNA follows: TGTGCCAGCAGTGCAAGACAGCCGATGCTCCGTGGCTACACCTTC.

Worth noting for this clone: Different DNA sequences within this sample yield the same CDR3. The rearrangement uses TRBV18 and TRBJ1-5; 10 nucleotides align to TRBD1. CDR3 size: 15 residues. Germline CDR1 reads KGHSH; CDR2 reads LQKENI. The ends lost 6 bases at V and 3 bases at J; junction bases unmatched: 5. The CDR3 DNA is TGTGCCAGCTCCCCCGGGACAGGGGTCAATCAGCCCCAGCATTTT. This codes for CASSPGTGVNQPQHF. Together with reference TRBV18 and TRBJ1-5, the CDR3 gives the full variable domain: NAGVMQNPRHLVRRRGQEARLRCSPMKGHSHVYWYRQLPEEGLKFMVYLQKENIIDESGMPKERFSAEFPKEGPSILRIQQVVRGDSAAYFCASSPGTGVNQPQHFGDGTRLSIL.

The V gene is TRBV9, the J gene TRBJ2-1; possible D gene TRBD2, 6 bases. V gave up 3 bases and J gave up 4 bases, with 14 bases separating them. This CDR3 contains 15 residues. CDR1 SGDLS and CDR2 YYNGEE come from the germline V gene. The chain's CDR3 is CASSAEGRGYNEQFF. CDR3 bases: TGTGCCAGCAGCGCAGAGGGGCGGGGATACAATGAGCAGTTCTTC.

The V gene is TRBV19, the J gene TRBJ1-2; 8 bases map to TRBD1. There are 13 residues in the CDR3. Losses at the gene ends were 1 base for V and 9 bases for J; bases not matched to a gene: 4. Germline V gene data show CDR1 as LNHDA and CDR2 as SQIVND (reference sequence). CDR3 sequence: CASSIGRGRRYTF. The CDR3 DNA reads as TGTGCCAGTAGTATAGGCAGGGGGCGTCGCTACACCTTC.

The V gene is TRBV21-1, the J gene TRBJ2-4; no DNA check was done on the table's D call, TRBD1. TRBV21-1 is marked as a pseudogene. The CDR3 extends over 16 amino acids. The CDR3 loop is CASSKRDRNSKNIQYF. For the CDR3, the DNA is TGTGCCAGCAGCAAACGGGACAGAAATAGCAAAAACATTCAGTACTTC.

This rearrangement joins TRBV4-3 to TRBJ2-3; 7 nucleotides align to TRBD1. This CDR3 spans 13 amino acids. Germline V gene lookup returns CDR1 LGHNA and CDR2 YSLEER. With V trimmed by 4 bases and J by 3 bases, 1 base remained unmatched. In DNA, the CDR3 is TGCGCCAGCAGCCTGGGACAGACAGATACGCAGTATTTT. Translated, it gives CASSLGQTDTQYF.

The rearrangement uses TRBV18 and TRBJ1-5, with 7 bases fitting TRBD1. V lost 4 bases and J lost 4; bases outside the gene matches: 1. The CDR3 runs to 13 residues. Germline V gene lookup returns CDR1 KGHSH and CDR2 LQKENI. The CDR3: CASSRDSNQPQHF. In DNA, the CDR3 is TGTGCCAGCTCACGGGACAGTAATCAGCCCCAGCATTTT.

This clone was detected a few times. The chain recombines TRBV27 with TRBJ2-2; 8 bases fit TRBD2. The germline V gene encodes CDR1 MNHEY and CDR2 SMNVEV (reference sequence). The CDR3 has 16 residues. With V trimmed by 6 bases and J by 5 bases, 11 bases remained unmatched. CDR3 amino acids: CASSRERGLNTGELFF. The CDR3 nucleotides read TGTGCCAGCAGCCGCGAGCGGGGGCTTAATACCGGGGAGCTGTTTTTT.

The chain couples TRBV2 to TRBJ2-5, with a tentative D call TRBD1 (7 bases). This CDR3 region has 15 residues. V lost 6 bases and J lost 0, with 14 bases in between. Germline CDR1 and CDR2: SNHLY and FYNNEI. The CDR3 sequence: CASSKGGTDQETQYF. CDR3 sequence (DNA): TGTGCCAGCAGCAAAGGGGGGACAGACCAAGAGACCCAGTACTTC.

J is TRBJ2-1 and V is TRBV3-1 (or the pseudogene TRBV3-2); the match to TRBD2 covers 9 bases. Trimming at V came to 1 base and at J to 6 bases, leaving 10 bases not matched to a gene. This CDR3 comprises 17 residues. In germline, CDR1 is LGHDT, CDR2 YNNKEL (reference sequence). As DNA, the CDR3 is TGTGCCAGCAGCCAAGGACCCGCGGCTAGCGGGACCAATGAGCAGTTCTTC. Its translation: CASSQGPAASGTNEQFF.

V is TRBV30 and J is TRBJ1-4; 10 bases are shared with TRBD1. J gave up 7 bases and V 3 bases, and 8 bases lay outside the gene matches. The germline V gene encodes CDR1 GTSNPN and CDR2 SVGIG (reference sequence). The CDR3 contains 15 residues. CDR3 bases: TGTGCCTGGAGCAGACAGGGGGCCAAGGGTGAAAAACTGTTTTTT. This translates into CAWSRQGAKGEKLFF.

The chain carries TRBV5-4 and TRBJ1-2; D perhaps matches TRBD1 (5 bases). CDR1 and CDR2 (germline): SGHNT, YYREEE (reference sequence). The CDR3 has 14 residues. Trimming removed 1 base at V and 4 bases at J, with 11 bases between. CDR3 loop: CASSLWQGGYGYTF. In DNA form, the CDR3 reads TGTGCCAGCAGCTTGTGGCAGGGAGGCTATGGCTACACCTTC.

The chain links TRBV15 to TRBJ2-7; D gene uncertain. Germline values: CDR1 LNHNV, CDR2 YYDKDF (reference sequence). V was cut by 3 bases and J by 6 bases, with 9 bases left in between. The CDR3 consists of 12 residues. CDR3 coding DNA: TGTGCCACCAGCAGTAGAGGTTCCGAGCAGTACTTC. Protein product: CATSSRGSEQYF.

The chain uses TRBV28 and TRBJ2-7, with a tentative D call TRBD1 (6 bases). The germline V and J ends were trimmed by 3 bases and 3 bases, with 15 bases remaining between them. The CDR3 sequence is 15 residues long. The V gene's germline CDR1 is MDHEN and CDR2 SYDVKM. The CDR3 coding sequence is TGTGCCAGCAGTTTTAGCCAGGGGATAGGCTACGAGCAGTACTTC. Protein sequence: CASSFSQGIGYEQYF. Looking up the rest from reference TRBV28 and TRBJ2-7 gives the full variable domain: DVKVTQSSRYLVKRTGEKVFLECVQDMDHENMFWYRQDPGLGLRLIYFSYDVKMKEKGDIPEGYSVSREKKERFSLILESASTNQTSMYLCASSFSQGIGYEQYFGPGTRLTVT.

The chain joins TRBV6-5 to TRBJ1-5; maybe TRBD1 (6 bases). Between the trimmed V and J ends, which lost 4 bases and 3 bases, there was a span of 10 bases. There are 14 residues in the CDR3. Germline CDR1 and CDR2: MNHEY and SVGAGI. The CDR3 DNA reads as TGTGCCAGCAGTTCCGGACAGCACAATCAGCCCCAGCATTTT. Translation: CASSSGQHNQPQHF.

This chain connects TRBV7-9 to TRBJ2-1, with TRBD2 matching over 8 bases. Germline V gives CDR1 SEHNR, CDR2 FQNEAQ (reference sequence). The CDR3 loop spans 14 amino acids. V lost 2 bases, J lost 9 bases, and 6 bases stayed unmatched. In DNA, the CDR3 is TGTGCCAGCAGCTTAATGGGACTAGTGGGTGAGCAGTTCTTC. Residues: CASSLMGLVGEQFF. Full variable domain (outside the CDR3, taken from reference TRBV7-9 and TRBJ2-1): DTGVSQNPRHKITKRGQNVTFRCDPISEHNRLYWYRQTLGQGPEFLTYFQNEAQLEKSRLLSDRFSAERPKGSFSTLEIQRTEQGDSAMYLCASSLMGLVGEQFFGPGTRLTVL.

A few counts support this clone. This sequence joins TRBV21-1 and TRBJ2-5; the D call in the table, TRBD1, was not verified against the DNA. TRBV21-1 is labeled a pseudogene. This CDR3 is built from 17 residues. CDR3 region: CASSKGLRGEFQETQYF. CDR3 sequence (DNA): TGTGCCAGCAGCAAAGGGCTCAGGGGCGAATTCCAAGAGACCCAGTACTTC.

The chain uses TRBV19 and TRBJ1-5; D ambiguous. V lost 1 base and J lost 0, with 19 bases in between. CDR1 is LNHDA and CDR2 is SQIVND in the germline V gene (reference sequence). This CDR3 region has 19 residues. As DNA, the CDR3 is TGTGCCAGTAGTATAGTTTTGGTATGGCAGCGGAATAGCAATCAGCCCCAGCATTTT. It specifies CASSIVLVWQRNSNQPQHF.

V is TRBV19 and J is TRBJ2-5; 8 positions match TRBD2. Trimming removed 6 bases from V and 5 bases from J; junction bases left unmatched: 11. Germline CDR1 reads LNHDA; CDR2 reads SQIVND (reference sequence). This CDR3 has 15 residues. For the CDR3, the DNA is TGTGCCAGTAGACGGGAGGGCGCAGGGTCCGAGACCCAGTACTTC. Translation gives CASRREGAGSETQYF.